This TCR beta chain is from a study of shared clonotypes between healthy human individuals. This clone was seen a handful of times. This table comes from immunoSEQ multiplex PCR, and its TCRdb copy is limited to in-frame clones, with some not included. The sample consists of approximately 2.5 million clones, roughly 93% of them appearing once. The CDR3 totals 12 residues. Germline-derived CDR1 and CDR2 are LNHNV and YYDKDF (reference sequence). V was pared by 10 bases and J by 1 base, with 10 bases between. The material sequenced was naive CD4+ T cells from PBMCs. Subset described: CD45RA+ positively selected. The TCR was taken from a man aged 18 to 35 in good health. Some clones in this sample may be carry-over from other donors' samples. The chain is built from TRBV15 and TRBJ1-1; D gene unclear. The CDR3 DNA is TGTGCCATCTCCTCGCAGAACACTGAAGCTTTCTTT. Translation gives CAISSQNTEAFF.